This T cell receptor (beta chain) came from a study of cytomegalovirus exposure and HLA in healthy donors. Study-level background: Unique TCRs numbering roughly 85 million, obtained from HLA-typed donors, made up an early data release. Regarding the study as a whole: With high specificity and sensitivity, the classifier reportedly diagnosed cytomegalovirus status. About 87% or about 30% of the time was how often most TCR beta V segments were productive, according to an earlier analysis.

A multiplex PCR was run with 60 Vbeta primers and 13 Jbeta primers. Repertoires were generated with immunoSEQ multiplex PCR, while TCRdb's copy carries only in-frame clones and drops some. The table records roughly 150,000 clones, over 70% of them present only once. Looked up from germline, CDR1 is PRHDT and CDR2 is FYEKMQ (reference sequence). The CDR3 consists of 19 residues. The trim removed 0 bases at V and 4 bases at J, leaving 15 bases unmatched. Turning to this clone: Its cognate antigen is unknown.

Sequenced input: PBMCs. This chain joins TRBV13 and TRBJ2-5; TRBD1 matches 9 bases. This receptor was identified in a man between 25 and 39 years old in good health and CMV-seronegative. The CDR3 spells CASSLGAGAGQGFLETQYF. DNA of the CDR3: TGTGCCAGCAGCTTAGGGGCGGGAGCGGGACAGGGATTCCTAGAGACCCAGTACTTC.